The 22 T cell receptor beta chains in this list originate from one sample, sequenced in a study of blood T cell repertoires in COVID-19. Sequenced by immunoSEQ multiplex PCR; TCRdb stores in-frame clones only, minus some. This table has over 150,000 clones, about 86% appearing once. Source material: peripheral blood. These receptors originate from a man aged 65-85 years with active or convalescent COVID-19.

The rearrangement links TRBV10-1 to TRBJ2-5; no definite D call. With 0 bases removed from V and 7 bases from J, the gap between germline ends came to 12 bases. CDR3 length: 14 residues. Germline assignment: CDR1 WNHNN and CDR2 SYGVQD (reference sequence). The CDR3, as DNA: TGCGCCAGCAGTGAGTCCGGCGCGTCGGGGACCCAGTACTTC. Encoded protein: CASSESGASGTQYF.

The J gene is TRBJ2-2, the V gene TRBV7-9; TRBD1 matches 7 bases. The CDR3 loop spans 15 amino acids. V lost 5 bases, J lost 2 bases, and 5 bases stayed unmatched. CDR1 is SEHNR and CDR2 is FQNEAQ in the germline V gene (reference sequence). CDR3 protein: CASSNRQGNTGELFF. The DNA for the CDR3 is TGTGCCAGCAGCAACCGACAGGGCAACACCGGGGAGCTGTTTTTT.

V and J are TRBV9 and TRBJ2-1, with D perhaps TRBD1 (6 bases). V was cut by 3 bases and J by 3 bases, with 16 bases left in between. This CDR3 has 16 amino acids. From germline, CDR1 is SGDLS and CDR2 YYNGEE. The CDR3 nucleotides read TGTGCCAGCAGCGCAACAGGGCCAGCGGTCTACAATGAGCAGTTCTTC. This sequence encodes CASSATGPAVYNEQFF.

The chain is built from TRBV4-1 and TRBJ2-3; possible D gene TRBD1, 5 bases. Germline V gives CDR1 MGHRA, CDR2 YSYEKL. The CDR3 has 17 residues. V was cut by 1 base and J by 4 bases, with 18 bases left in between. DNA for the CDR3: TGCGCCAGCAGCCAAGCCCTGAGGAAGGGGAACCCAGATACGCAGTATTTT. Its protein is CASSQALRKGNPDTQYF.

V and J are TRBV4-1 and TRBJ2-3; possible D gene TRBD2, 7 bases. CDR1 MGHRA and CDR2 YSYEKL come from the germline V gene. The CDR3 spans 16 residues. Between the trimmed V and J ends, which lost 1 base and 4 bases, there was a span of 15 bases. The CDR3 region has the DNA TGCGCCAGCAGCCAAGGAAGAGGGGGGGAGGCAGATACGCAGTATTTT. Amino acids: CASSQGRGGEADTQYF.

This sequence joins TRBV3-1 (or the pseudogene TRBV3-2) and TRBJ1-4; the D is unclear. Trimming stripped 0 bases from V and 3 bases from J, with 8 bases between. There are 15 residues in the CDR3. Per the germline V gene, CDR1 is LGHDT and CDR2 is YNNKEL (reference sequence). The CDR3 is CASSQDRGSNEKLFF. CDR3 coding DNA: TGTGCCAGCAGCCAAGATCGGGGATCTAATGAAAAACTGTTTTTT.

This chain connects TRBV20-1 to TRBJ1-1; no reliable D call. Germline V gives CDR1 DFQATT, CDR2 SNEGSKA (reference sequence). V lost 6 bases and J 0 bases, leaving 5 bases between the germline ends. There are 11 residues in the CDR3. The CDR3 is CSASMNTEAFF. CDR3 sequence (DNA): TGCAGTGCATCAATGAACACTGAAGCTTTCTTT.

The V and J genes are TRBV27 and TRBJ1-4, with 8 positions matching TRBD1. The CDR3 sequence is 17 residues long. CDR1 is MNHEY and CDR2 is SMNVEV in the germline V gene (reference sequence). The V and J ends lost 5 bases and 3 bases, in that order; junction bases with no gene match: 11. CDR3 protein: CASSTLQGASANEKLFF. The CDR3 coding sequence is TGTGCCAGCAGTACCCTCCAGGGGGCCTCGGCTAATGAAAAACTGTTTTTT.

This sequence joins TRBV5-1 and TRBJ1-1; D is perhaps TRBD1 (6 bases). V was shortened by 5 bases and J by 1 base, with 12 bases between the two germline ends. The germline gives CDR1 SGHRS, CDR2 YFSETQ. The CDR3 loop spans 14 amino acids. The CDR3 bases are TGCGCCAGCAGTCTGGGGGCTGGGAACACTGAAGCTTTCTTT. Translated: CASSLGAGNTEAFF.

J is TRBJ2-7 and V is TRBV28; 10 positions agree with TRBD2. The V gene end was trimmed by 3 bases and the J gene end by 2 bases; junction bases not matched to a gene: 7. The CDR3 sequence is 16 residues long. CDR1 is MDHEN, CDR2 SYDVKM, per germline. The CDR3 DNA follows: TGTGCCAGCAGTTTGGGCGGGACTAGCGAGACCTACGAGCAGTACTTC. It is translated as CASSLGGTSETYEQYF. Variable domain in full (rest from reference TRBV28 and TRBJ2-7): DVKVTQSSRYLVKRTGEKVFLECVQDMDHENMFWYRQDPGLGLRLIYFSYDVKMKEKGDIPEGYSVSREKKERFSLILESASTNQTSMYLCASSLGGTSETYEQYFGPGTRLTVT.

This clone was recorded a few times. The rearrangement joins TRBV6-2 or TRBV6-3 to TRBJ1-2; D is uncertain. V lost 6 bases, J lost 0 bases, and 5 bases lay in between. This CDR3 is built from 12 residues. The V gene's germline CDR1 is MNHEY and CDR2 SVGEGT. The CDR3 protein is CASSFTNYGYTF. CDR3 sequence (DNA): TGTGCCAGCAGCTTTACTAACTATGGCTACACCTTC.

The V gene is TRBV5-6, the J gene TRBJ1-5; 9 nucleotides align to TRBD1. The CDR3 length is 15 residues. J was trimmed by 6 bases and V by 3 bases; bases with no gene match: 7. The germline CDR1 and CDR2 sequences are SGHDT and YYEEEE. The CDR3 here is CASSCPGQGSQPQHF. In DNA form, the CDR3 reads TGTGCCAGCAGCTGCCCGGGACAGGGCTCTCAGCCCCAGCATTTT.

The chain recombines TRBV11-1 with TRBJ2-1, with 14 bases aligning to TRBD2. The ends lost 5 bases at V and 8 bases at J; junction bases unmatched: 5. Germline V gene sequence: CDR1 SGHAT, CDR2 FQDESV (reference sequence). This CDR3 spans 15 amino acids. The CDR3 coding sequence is TGTGCCAGCAGCGAAGGGACTAGCGGGAGTGATGAGCAGTTCTTC. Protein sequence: CASSEGTSGSDEQFF. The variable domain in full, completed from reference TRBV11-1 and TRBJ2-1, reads EAEVAQSPRYKITEKSQAVAFWCDPISGHATLYWYRQILGQGPELLVQFQDESVVDDSQLPKDRFSAERLKGVDSTLKIQPAELGDSAMYLCASSEGTSGSDEQFFGPGTRLTVL.

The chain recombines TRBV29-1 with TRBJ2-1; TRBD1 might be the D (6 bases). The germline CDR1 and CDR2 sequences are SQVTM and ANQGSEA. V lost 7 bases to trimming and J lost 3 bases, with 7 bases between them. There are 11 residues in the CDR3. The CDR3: CSGDNYNEQFF. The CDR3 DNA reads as TGCAGCGGGGACAACTACAATGAGCAGTTCTTC.

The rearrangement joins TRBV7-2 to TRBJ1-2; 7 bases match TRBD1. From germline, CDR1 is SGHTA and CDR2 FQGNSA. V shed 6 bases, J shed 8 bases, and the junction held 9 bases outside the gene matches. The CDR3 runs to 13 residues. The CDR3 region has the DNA TGTGCCAGCAGGGGGGGACAGTCTCGGGGCTACACCTTC. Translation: CASRGGQSRGYTF.

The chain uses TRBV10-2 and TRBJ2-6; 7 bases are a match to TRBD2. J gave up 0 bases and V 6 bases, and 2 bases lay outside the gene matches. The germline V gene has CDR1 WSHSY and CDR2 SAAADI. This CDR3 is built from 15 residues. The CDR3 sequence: CASRRGFSGANVLTF. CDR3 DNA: TGCGCCAGCAGGCGGGGGTTCTCTGGGGCCAACGTCCTGACTTTC.

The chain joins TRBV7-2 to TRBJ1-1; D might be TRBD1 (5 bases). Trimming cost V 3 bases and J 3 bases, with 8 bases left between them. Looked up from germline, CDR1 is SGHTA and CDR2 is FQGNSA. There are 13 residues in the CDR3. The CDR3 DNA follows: TGTGCCAGCAGCTTGACAGCCTACACTGAAGCTTTCTTT. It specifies CASSLTAYTEAFF.

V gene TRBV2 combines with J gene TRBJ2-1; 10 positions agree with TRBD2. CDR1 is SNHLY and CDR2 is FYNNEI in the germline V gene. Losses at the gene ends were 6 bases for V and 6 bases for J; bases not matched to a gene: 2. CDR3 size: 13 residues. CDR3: CASSRLAGNEQFF. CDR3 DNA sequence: TGTGCCAGCAGCCGACTAGCGGGCAATGAGCAGTTCTTC. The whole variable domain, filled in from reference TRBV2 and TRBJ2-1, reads EPEVTQTPSHQVTQMGQEVILRCVPISNHLYFYWYRQILGQKVEFLVSFYNNEISEKSEIFDDQFSVERPDGSNFTLKIRSTKLEDSAMYFCASSRLAGNEQFFGPGTRLTVL.

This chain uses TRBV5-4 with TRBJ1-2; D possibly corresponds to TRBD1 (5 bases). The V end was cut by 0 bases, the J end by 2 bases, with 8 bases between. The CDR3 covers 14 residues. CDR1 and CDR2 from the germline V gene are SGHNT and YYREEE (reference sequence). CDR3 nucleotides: TGTGCCAGCAGCTTGGGACAGATCAACTATGGCTACACCTTC. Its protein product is CASSLGQINYGYTF.

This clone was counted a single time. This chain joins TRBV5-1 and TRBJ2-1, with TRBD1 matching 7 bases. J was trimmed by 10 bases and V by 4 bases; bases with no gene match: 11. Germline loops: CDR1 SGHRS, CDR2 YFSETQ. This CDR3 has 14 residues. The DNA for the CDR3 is TGCGCCAGCAGCCCGGGCACAGGGGAAGGGGAGCAGTTCTTC. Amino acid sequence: CASSPGTGEGEQFF.

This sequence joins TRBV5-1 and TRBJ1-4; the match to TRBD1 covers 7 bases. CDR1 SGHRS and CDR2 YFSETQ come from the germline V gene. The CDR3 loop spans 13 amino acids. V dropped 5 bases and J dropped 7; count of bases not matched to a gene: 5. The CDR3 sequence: CASSPDRVEKLFF. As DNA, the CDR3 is TGCGCCAGCAGTCCAGACAGGGTTGAAAAACTGTTTTTT.

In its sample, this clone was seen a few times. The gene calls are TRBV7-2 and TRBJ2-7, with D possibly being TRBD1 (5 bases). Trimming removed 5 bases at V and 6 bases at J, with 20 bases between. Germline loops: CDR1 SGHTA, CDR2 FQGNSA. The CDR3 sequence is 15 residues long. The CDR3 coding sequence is TGTGCCAGCAGCCCCGACAGTGCTGCAGTGCGCGAGCAGTACTTC. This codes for CASSPDSAAVREQYF.